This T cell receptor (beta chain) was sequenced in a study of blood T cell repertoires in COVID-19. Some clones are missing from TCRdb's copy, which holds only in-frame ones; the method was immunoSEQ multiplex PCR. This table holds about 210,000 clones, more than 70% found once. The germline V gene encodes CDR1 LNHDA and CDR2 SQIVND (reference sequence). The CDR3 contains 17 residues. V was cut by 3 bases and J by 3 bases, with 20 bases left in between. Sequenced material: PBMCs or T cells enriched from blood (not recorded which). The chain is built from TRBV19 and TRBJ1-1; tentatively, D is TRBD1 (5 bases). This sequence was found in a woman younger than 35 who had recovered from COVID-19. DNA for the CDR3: TGTGCCAGTAGTATCACGATTCCCACCCGGGGGGACACTGAAGCTTTCTTT. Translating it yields CASSITIPTRGDTEAFF.